The 29 T cell receptor beta chains in this list originate from one sample, sequenced in a study of blood T cells in healthy people across ages. A second PCR, run for 7 to 11 cycles, used a sample-barcoded 5' primer plus a J-beta primer mix. Using its own MiXCR run on the 5' RACE reads, TCRdb lists one record per CDR3 protein. The repertoire holds approximately 800,000 distinct CDR3 sequences, 60% to 80% seen once, with around a quarter in the top ten. Sequencing was performed on blood. Every receptor here comes from a man aged 25-40 years in good health.

Details on this clonotype: At one of its ends the junction is not consistent with the germline gene, which may arise from a read error. This sequence joins TRBV4-2 and TRBJ2-5, with no clear D. The DNA end is a closer match to TRBJ2-7, so the J assignment may be wrong. There are 14 residues in the CDR3. Per germline, CDR1 LGHNA and CDR2 YNFKEQ. Here the CDR3 reads CASNQEDRRNEQYF. Written as DNA, the CDR3 is TGTGCCAGCAACCAAGAGGATCGAAGAAACGAGCAGTACTTC.

The DNA for the CDR3 is TGTGCCAGCAGCTTAGAAAACCTCAAGGGAGGCTACACCTTC. It codes for CASSLENLKGGYTF. The chain joins TRBV7-2 to TRBJ1-2, with D uncertain. V was pared by 1 base and J by 8 bases, with 14 bases between. CDR3 length: 14 amino acids. Germline CDR1 is SGHTA and CDR2 is FQGNSA.

This clonotype was seen a few times. The chain uses TRBV28 and TRBJ2-6; the D gene could be TRBD1 or TRBD2 (5 bases each). The germline V and J ends were trimmed by 9 bases and 4 bases, with 10 bases remaining between them. The CDR3 totals 13 residues. CDR1 and CDR2 (germline): MDHEN, SYDVKM. CDR3 region: CARPGTGANVLTF. For the CDR3, the DNA is TGTGCCAGACCGGGGACCGGGGCCAACGTCCTGACTTTC. Full variable domain (missing parts from reference TRBV28 and TRBJ2-6): DVKVTQSSRYLVKRTGEKVFLECVQDMDHENMFWYRQDPGLGLRLIYFSYDVKMKEKGDIPEGYSVSREKKERFSLILESASTNQTSMYLCARPGTGANVLTFGAGSRLTVL.

The chain combines TRBV10-3 with TRBJ2-1; unclear D gene. The CDR3 contains 12 residues. The V end lost 3 bases, the J end lost 8 bases, and 8 bases lay between the germline ends. CDR1 is ENHRY and CDR2 is SYGVKD in the germline V gene. CDR3 sequence (DNA): TGTGCCATCAGTGATTATATAGATGAGCAGTTCTTC. Amino acid sequence: CAISDYIDEQFF.

Only one count was recorded for this clonotype. J is TRBJ2-4 and V is TRBV27; D gene uncertain. The V and J ends lost 3 bases and 0 bases respectively, with 12 bases between them. This CDR3 region has 16 residues. Looked up from germline, CDR1 is MNHEY and CDR2 is SMNVEV (reference sequence). CDR3 sequence: CASSFVTTLAKNIQYF. The CDR3 DNA is TGTGCCAGCAGTTTCGTGACAACCCTAGCCAAAAACATTCAGTACTTC.

This clonotype was seen only a few times. The rearrangement uses TRBV28 and TRBJ1-5; 8 nucleotides align to TRBD1. The J segment lost 6 bases and the V segment lost 7 bases, leaving 17 bases of the junction unmatched. Germline V gene sequence: CDR1 MDHEN, CDR2 SYDVKM. The CDR3 totals 17 residues. The chain's CDR3 is CASNPRGMDRVFQPQHF. The CDR3 nucleotides are TGTGCCAGCAACCCAAGGGGAATGGACAGGGTGTTTCAGCCCCAGCATTTT.

The gene calls are TRBV6-2 or TRBV6-3 and TRBJ2-5, with a tentative D call TRBD1 (5 bases). CDR3 length equals 13 residues. Deletions cut 4 bases from V and 4 bases from J, with 10 bases between. Germline V CDR1 and CDR2: MNHEY, SVGEGT. The CDR3 sequence is CASSSPRAETQYF. The CDR3 coding sequence is TGTGCCAGCAGTTCTCCCAGGGCAGAGACCCAGTACTTC.

This clonotype came up a few times. V usage is TRBV5-1 and J usage is TRBJ2-7; 9 nucleotides align to TRBD1. V lost 0 bases, J lost 4 bases, and 5 bases stayed unmatched. This CDR3 is built from 15 residues. Germline V gives CDR1 SGHRS, CDR2 YFSETQ. CDR3 sequence: CASSLGTGERYEQYF. The CDR3 region has the DNA TGCGCCAGCAGCTTGGGGACAGGGGAAAGGTACGAGCAGTACTTC.

V usage is TRBV7-2 and J usage is TRBJ1-2, with D unresolved. Deletions cut 10 bases from V and 2 bases from J, with 14 bases between. Germline V lookup: CDR1 SGHTA, CDR2 FQGNSA. This CDR3 region has 13 residues. The CDR3 bases are TGTGCCACAAACCCCACTGAGAACTATGGCTACACCTTC. It translates to CATNPTENYGYTF.

This clonotype was observed once. The V and J genes are TRBV6-2 or TRBV6-3 and TRBJ1-1; 7 bases fit TRBD1. Germline CDR1 is MNHEY and CDR2 is SVGEGT. V shed 0 bases and J 3 bases; nucleotides not matched to a gene: 7. CDR3 length: 16 amino acids. The CDR3, as DNA: TGTGCCAGCAGTTACTCGAGGGGGCAGAGTGACACTGAAGCTTTCTTT. Its protein is CASSYSRGQSDTEAFF.

This chain links TRBV6-5 with TRBJ2-3; TRBD2 matches 9 bases. V lost 5 bases and J lost 3; bases outside the gene matches: 9. The CDR3 is 16 residues long. CDR1 MNHEY and CDR2 SVGAGI come from the germline V gene. The CDR3 loop reads CASSRGSSGGTDTQYF. The CDR3 nucleotides are TGTGCCAGCAGTAGAGGATCAAGCGGGGGGACAGATACGCAGTATTTT.

The rearrangement uses TRBV5-1 and TRBJ2-5; TRBD2 aligns across 7 bases. Looked up from germline, CDR1 is SGHRS and CDR2 is YFSETQ. Trimming took 5 bases from V and 2 from J; bases not matched to a gene: 9. The CDR3 is 15 amino acids. DNA of the CDR3: TGCGCCAGCAGTGATAAGAGCGGGGATCAAGAGACCCAGTACTTC. Protein sequence: CASSDKSGDQETQYF.

The genes are TRBV12-3 or TRBV12-4 and TRBJ2-6; D gene uncertain. The CDR3 totals 16 residues. V was trimmed by 3 bases and J by 0 bases, leaving 9 bases between them. CDR3 in DNA: TGTGCCAGCAGTTTTGCCAGATCCTCTGGGGCCAACGTCCTGACTTTC. Its protein product is CASSFARSSGANVLTF.

The chain joins TRBV6-2 or TRBV6-3 to TRBJ1-4, with TRBD1 as a possible D gene (6 bases). The CDR3 sequence is 14 residues long. V was pared by 2 bases and J by 8 bases, with 12 bases between. The germline V gene encodes CDR1 MNHEY and CDR2 SVGEGT. The CDR3 DNA reads as TGTGCCAGCAGTTACGCGGCAGGGGAAGAAAAACTGTTTTTT. Its translation: CASSYAAGEEKLFF.

This clonotype appeared a few times. The rearrangement joins TRBV25-1 to TRBJ1-2, with D perhaps TRBD1 (5 bases). Looked up from germline, CDR1 is MGHDK and CDR2 is SYGVNS. V lost 2 bases and J 4 bases, leaving 8 bases between the germline ends. This CDR3 region has 13 residues. In DNA form, the CDR3 reads TGTGCCAGCAGTGAAAAGGGGCGCTATGGCTACACCTTC. It yields the protein CASSEKGRYGYTF.

About this clonotype itself: One junction end disagrees with the germline gene, perhaps due to a read error. The rearrangement joins TRBV5-1 to TRBJ2-6; D is uncertain. Germline V gene sequence: CDR1 SGHRS, CDR2 YFSETQ. The CDR3 has 15 residues. The CDR3 bases are TGCCCCAGCATCCAGGACGCATCTGGGGCCAACGTCCTGACTTTC. Protein: CPSIQDASGANVLTF.

This chain links TRBV21-1 with TRBJ2-7; the table's D call, TRBD2, was not checked against the DNA. Near its end, the DNA agrees better with TRBJ2-5, so the J call may be wrong. TRBV21-1 is a pseudogene locus. The CDR3 runs to 15 residues. The DNA of the CDR3 is TGTGCCAGCAATGGTAGGGACCCTCCGGCGCAGACCCAGTACTTC. This translates into CASNGRDPPAQTQYF.

The chain is built from TRBV29-1 and TRBJ2-7; no clear D gene. Germline loops: CDR1 SQVTM, CDR2 ANQGSEA. The CDR3 covers 12 residues. V was trimmed by 6 bases and J by 5 bases, leaving 14 bases between them. Written as DNA, the CDR3 is TGCAGCGTAAAGGCCCATCTCGACGAGCAGTACTTC. Translating gives CSVKAHLDEQYF.

This clonotype was observed a handful of times. The V call is TRBV12-3 or TRBV12-4, the J call TRBJ2-7; D is undetermined. This CDR3 has 14 amino acids. V lost 4 bases and J lost 2, with 12 bases in between. The CDR3 region is CASSYGDPTYEQYF. DNA for the CDR3: TGTGCCAGCAGTTACGGAGACCCAACCTACGAGCAGTACTTC.

This clonotype was detected a few times. The CDR3 here is CASSLEYRPDTQYF. Written as DNA, the CDR3 is TGTGCCAGCAGCTTGGAATACCGCCCAGATACGCAGTATTTT. V gene TRBV5-6 combines with J gene TRBJ2-3; D not resolved. The ends were cut back, 0 bases at V and 4 bases at J, with 9 bases in the middle. This CDR3 spans 14 amino acids. The germline V gene encodes CDR1 SGHDT and CDR2 YYEEEE.

This clonotype was found a few times. This chain uses TRBV4-3 with TRBJ2-1; a possible D gene is TRBD2 (5 bases). V was clipped by 2 bases and J by 7 bases, with 15 bases between them. CDR3 length equals 15 residues. Germline V gives CDR1 LGHNA, CDR2 YSLEER. The CDR3 DNA follows: TGCGCCAGCAGCCAAACCCGGGGATCTAGAAATGAGCAGTTCTTC. Its protein product is CASSQTRGSRNEQFF.

This clonotype was seen only a few times. The chain joins TRBV29-1 to TRBJ2-4; D perhaps matches TRBD1 (6 bases). CDR3 size: 14 residues. Germline CDR1 reads SQVTM; CDR2 reads ANQGSEA. V lost 7 bases, J lost 5 bases, and 18 bases lay in between. The CDR3: CSALDSPQENIQYF. In DNA form, the CDR3 reads TGCAGCGCCCTGGACAGTCCCCAGGAAAACATTCAGTACTTC. Based on the CDR3 plus reference TRBV29-1 and TRBJ2-4, the full variable domain is SAVISQKPSRDICQRGTSLTIQCQVDSQVTMMFWYRQQPGQSLTLIATANQGSEATYESGFVIDKFPISRPNLTFSTLTVSNMSPEDSSIYLCSALDSPQENIQYFGAGTRLSVL.

This chain uses TRBV6-5 with TRBJ2-4, with D possibly matching TRBD1 (5 bases). CDR1 and CDR2 (germline): MNHEY, SVGAGI. CDR3 length: 13 residues. The V gene lost 7 bases and the J gene lost 13 bases, with 20 bases spanning the gap. The CDR3 is CASTREGVPEQYF. The CDR3 coding sequence is TGTGCCAGCACCAGGGAAGGGGTCCCAGAGCAGTACTTC.

The chain carries TRBV9 and TRBJ1-2; D is perhaps TRBD1 (5 bases). Per germline, CDR1 SGDLS and CDR2 YYNGEE. With 3 bases removed from V and 4 bases from J, the gap between germline ends came to 19 bases. The CDR3 loop spans 16 amino acids. The CDR3 DNA sequence: TGTGCCAGCAGCGGGATACCACAGGACTCCTTCTATGGCTACACCTTC. Its translation is CASSGIPQDSFYGYTF.

The gene calls are TRBV20-1 and TRBJ2-5, with a tentative D call TRBD2 (6 bases). The ends were cut back, 5 bases at V and 2 bases at J, with 12 bases in the middle. Germline CDR1 DFQATT, CDR2 SNEGSKA (reference sequence). This CDR3 region has 13 residues. The CDR3 region has the DNA TGCAGTGCTCCCGCCGGGGGTCAAGAGACCCAGTACTTC. It is translated as CSAPAGGQETQYF.

This clonotype was seen more than once but under ten times. This chain joins TRBV7-9 and TRBJ2-2; D possibly corresponds to TRBD1 (6 bases). Trimming pared 4 bases from V and 6 bases from J, leaving 9 bases between. Germline CDR1 and CDR2: SEHNR and FQNEAQ (reference sequence). The CDR3 length is 13 residues. CDR3 coding DNA: TGTGCCAGCAGCTCACAGGGTCCCGGGGAGCTGTTTTTT. This codes for CASSSQGPGELFF. The full variable domain, in which reference TRBV7-9 and TRBJ2-2 provide the parts outside the CDR3, is DTGVSQNPRHKITKRGQNVTFRCDPISEHNRLYWYRQTLGQGPEFLTYFQNEAQLEKSRLLSDRFSAERPKGSFSTLEIQRTEQGDSAMYLCASSSQGPGELFFGEGSRLTVL.

This clonotype was recorded a few times. V gene TRBV7-6 combines with J gene TRBJ2-1; perhaps TRBD1 as D (6 bases). This CDR3 has 14 residues. V was trimmed by 5 bases and J by 4 bases, leaving 12 bases between them. The germline V gene encodes CDR1 SGHVS and CDR2 FNYEAQ. The CDR3 DNA reads as TGTGCCAGCAGCAAAGAGGACAGTTACAATGAGCAGTTCTTC. It codes for CASSKEDSYNEQFF. The entire variable domain, with the rest obtained from reference TRBV7-6 and TRBJ2-1, is as follows: GAGVSQSPRYKVTKRGQDVALRCDPISGHVSLYWYRQALGQGPEFLTYFNYEAQQDKSGLPNDRFSAERPEGSISTLTIQRTEQRDSAMYRCASSKEDSYNEQFFGPGTRLTVL.

The rearrangement joins TRBV7-3 to TRBJ2-1; D not resolved. Deletions cut 8 bases from V and 0 bases from J, with 17 bases between. The CDR3 is 16 residues long. From germline, CDR1 is SGHTA and CDR2 FQGTGA. The CDR3 here is CASCPVTPSSYNEQFF. The CDR3 DNA reads TGTGCCAGCTGCCCAGTGACACCGAGCTCCTACAATGAGCAGTTCTTC.

Of note for this clonotype: A read error is possible here, since a much larger clone lies one base away. The gene calls are TRBV27 and TRBJ2-7; D is uncertain. This CDR3 region has 15 residues. Between the trimmed V and J ends, which lost 2 bases and 0 bases, there was a span of 11 bases. From germline, CDR1 is MNHEY and CDR2 SMNVEV (reference sequence). The CDR3 region has the DNA TGTGCCAGCAGTTTAGTCCCCTCGCTCTCCTACGAGCAGTACTTC. It yields the protein CASSLVPSLSYEQYF.